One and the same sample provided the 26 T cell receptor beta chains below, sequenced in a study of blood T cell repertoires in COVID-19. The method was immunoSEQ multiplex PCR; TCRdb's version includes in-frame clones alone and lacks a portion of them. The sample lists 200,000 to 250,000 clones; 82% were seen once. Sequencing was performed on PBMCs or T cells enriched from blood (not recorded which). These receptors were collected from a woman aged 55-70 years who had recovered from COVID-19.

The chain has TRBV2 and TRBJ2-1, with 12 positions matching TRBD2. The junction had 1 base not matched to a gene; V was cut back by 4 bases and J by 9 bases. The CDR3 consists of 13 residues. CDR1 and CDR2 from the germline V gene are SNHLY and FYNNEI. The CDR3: CASSGLAGAEQFF. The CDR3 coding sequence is TGTGCCAGCAGTGGACTAGCGGGAGCTGAGCAGTTCTTC.

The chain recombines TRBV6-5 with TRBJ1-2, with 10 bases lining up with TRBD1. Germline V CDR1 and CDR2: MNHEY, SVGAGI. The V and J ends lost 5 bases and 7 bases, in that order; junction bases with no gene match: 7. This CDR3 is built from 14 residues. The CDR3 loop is CASSPTGGVSGYTF. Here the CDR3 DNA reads TGTGCCAGCAGTCCGACAGGGGGCGTTAGTGGCTACACCTTC.

In DNA, the CDR3 is TGTGCCAGCAGCTCTCTCTATGGCTACACCTTC. This sequence encodes CASSSLYGYTF. The rearrangement uses TRBV5-6 and TRBJ1-2, with D unresolved. Germline lookup yields CDR1 SGHDT and CDR2 YYEEEE. The CDR3 covers 11 residues. The V end was cut by 3 bases, the J end by 4 bases, with 4 bases between. The whole variable domain, remainder taken from reference TRBV5-6 and TRBJ1-2, is DAGVTQSPTHLIKTRGQQVTLRCSPKSGHDTVSWYQQALGQGPQFIFQYYEEEERQRGNFPDRFSGHQFPNYSSELNVNALLLGDSALYLCASSSLYGYTFGSGTRLTVV.

The chain's CDR3 is CASKRDGTDQETQYF. CDR3 nucleotide sequence: TGTGCCAGCAAGCGAGACGGGACTGACCAAGAGACCCAGTACTTC. The chain combines TRBV21-1 with TRBJ2-5; TRBD2 is the table's D call, not checked against the DNA. TRBV21-1 is a recognized pseudogene. The CDR3 has 15 residues.

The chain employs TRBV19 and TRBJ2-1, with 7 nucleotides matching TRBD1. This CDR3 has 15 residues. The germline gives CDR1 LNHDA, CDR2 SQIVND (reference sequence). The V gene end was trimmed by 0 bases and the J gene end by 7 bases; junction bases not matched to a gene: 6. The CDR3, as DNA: TGTGCCAGTAGTATAGACAGGGGGAATTGGAATGAGCAGTTCTTC. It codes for CASSIDRGNWNEQFF. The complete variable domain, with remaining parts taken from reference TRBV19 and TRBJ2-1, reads DGGITQSPKYLFRKEGQNVTLSCEQNLNHDAMYWYRQDPGQGLRLIYYSQIVNDFQKGDIAEGYSVSREKKESFPLTVTSAQKNPTAFYLCASSIDRGNWNEQFFGPGTRLTVL.

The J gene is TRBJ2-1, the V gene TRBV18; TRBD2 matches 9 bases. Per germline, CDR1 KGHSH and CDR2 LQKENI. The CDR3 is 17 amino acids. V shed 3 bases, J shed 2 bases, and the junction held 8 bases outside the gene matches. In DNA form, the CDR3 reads TGTGCCAGCTCACCCCTCAGGGCTAGCGGGACCTACAATGAGCAGTTCTTC. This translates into CASSPLRASGTYNEQFF.

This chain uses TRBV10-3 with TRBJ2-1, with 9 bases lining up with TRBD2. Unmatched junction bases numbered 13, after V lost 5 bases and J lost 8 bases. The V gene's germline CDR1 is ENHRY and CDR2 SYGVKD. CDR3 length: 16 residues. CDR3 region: CAISPRGLGGGDEQFF. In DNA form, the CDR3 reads TGTGCCATCAGTCCCCGGGGGCTAGGCGGGGGGGATGAGCAGTTCTTC.

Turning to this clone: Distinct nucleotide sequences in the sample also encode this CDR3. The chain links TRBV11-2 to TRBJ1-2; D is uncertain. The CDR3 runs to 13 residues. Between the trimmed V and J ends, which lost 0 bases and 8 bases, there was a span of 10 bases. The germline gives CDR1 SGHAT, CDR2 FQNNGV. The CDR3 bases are TGTGCCAGCAGCTTAGAGCGCGTGGGCGGCTACACCTTC. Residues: CASSLERVGGYTF.

DNA for the CDR3: TGTGCCAGCAGCCCAGAGCGGGGGGGCAACAATGAGCAGTTCTTC. Amino acids: CASSPERGGNNEQFF. The genes are TRBV4-2 and TRBJ2-1; 10 nucleotides line up with TRBD2. Germline V gives CDR1 LGHNA, CDR2 YNFKEQ. The CDR3 has 15 residues. V trimming: 4 bases; J trimming: 5 bases; junction bases outside the gene matches: 5.

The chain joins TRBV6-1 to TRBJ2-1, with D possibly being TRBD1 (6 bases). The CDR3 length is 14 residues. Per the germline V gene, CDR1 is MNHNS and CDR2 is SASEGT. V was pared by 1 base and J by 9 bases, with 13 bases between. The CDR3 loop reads CASSEVPGDGEQFF. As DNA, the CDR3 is TGTGCCAGCAGTGAAGTCCCAGGGGACGGTGAGCAGTTCTTC.

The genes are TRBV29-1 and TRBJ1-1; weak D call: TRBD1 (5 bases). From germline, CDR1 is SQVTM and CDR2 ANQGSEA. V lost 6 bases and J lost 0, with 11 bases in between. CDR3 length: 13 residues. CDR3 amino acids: CSVTTVMNTEAFF. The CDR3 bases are TGCAGCGTGACGACAGTTATGAACACTGAAGCTTTCTTT.

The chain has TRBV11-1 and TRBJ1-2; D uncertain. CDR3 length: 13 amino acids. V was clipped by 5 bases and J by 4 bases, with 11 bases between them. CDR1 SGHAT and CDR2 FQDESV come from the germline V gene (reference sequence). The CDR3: CASSDSAVYGYTF. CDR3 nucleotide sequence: TGTGCCAGCAGCGATAGTGCGGTCTATGGCTACACCTTC.

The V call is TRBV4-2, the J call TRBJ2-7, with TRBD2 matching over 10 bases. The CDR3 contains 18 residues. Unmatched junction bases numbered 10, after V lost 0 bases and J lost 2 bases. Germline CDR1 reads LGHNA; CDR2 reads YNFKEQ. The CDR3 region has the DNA TGTGCCAGCAGCCAAGATAGGGCCCAAGCGGGAGGGCCCTACGAGCAGTACTTC. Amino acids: CASSQDRAQAGGPYEQYF.

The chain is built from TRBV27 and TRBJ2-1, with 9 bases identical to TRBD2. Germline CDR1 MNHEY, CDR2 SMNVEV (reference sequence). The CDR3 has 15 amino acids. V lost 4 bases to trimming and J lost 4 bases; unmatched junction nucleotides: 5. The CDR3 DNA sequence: TGTGCCAGCAGTTCGGGGCTAGCGGGGTACAATGAGCAGTTCTTC. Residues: CASSSGLAGYNEQFF.

CDR3: CASSYPTGGGWGEQFF. The CDR3 nucleotides are TGTGCCAGCAGTTACCCCACGGGGGGGGGATGGGGTGAGCAGTTCTTC. This chain joins TRBV6-5 and TRBJ2-1, with TRBD2 matching over 8 bases. Germline assignment: CDR1 MNHEY and CDR2 SVGAGI. This CDR3 spans 16 amino acids. The V and J ends lost 2 bases and 9 bases, in that order; junction bases with no gene match: 12.

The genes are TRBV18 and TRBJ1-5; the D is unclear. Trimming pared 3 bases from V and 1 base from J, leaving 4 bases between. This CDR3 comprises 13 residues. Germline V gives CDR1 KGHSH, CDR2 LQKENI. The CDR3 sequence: CASSPSSNQPQHF. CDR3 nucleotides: TGTGCCAGCTCACCGTCGAGCAATCAGCCCCAGCATTTT.

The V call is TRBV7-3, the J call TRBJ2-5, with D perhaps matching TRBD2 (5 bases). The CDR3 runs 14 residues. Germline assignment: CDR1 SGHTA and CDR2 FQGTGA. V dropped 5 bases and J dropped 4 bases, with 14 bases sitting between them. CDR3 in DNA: TGTGCCAGCAGCCCCAACAGCGGAAGAGAGACCCAGTACTTC. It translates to CASSPNSGRETQYF.

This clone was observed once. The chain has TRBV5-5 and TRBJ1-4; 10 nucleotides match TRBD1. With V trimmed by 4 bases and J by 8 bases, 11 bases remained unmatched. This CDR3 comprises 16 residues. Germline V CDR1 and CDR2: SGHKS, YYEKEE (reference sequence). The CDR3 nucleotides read TGTGCCAGCAGCCTGAACGCCGGGACAGGGGTCGAAAAACTGTTTTTT. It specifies CASSLNAGTGVEKLFF.

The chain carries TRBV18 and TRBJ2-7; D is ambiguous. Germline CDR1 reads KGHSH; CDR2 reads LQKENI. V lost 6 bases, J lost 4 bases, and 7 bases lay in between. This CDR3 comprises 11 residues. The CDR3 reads CASSNYYEQYF. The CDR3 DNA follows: TGTGCCAGCTCGAACTATTACGAGCAGTACTTC.

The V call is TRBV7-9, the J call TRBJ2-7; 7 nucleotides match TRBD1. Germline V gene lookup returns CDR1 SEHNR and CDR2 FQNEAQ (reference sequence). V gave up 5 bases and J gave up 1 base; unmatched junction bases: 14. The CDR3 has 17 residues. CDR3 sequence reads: CASSTRDSRKGSYEQYF. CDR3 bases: TGTGCCAGCAGCACCAGGGACAGTCGGAAGGGATCCTACGAGCAGTACTTC. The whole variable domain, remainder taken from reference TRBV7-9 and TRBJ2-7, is DTGVSQNPRHKITKRGQNVTFRCDPISEHNRLYWYRQTLGQGPEFLTYFQNEAQLEKSRLLSDRFSAERPKGSFSTLEIQRTEQGDSAMYLCASSTRDSRKGSYEQYFGPGTRLTVT.

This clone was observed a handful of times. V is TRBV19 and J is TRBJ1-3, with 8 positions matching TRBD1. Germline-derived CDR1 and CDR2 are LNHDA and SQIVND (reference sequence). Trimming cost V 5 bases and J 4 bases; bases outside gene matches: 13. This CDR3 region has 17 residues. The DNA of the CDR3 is TGTGCCAGTAGTCCTCCGGACAGGGCACGGGGGGGAAACACCATATATTTT. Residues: CASSPPDRARGGNTIYF.

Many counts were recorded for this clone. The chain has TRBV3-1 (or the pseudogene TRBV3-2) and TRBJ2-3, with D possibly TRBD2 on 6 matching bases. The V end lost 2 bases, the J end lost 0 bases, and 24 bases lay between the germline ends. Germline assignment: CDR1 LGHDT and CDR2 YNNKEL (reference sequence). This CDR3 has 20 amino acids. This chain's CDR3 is CASSQFWAMAGLASTDTQYF. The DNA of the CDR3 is TGTGCCAGCAGCCAATTTTGGGCAATGGCGGGATTAGCTAGCACAGATACGCAGTATTTT.

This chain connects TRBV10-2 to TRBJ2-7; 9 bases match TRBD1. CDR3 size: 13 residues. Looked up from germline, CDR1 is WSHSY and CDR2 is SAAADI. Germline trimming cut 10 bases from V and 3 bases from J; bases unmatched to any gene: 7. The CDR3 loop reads CATFTGQGYEQYF. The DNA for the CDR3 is TGCGCCACCTTCACGGGACAGGGCTACGAGCAGTACTTC.

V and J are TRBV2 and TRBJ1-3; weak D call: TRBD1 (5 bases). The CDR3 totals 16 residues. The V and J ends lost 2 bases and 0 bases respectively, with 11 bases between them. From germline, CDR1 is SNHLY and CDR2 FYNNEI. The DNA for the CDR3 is TGTGCCAGCAGTGAACTTGCGGGGCTCTCTGGAAACACCATATATTTT. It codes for CASSELAGLSGNTIYF.

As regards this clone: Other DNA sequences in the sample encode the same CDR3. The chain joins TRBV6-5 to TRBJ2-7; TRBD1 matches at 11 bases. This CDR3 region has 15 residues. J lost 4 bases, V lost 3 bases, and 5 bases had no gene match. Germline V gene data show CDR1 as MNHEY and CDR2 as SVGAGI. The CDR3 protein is CASSYSRDRGYEQYF. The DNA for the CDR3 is TGTGCCAGCAGTTATTCCCGGGACAGGGGGTACGAGCAGTACTTC.

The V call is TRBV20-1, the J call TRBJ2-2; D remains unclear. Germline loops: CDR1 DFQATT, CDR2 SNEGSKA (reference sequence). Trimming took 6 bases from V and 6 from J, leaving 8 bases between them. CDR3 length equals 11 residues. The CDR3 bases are TGCAGTGCAACCGAGGCCGGGGAGCTGTTTTTT. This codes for CSATEAGELFF.